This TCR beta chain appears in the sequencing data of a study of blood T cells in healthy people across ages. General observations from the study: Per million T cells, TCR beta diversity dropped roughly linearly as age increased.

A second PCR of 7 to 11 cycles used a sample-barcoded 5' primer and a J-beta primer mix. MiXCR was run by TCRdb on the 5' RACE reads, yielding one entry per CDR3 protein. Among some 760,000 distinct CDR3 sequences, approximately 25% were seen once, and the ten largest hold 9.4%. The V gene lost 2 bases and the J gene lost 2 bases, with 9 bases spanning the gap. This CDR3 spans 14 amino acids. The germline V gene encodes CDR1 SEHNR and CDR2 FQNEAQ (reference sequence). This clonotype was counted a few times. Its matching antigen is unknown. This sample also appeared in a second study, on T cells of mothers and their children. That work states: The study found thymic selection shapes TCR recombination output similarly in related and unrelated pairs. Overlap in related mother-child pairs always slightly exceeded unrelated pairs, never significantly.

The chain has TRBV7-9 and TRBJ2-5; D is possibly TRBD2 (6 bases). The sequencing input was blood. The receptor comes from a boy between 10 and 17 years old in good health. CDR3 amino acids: CASSLYRGQETQYF. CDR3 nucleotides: TGTGCCAGCAGCTTATACCGGGGGCAAGAGACCCAGTACTTC.